This note documents a single T cell receptor beta chain sequence. Its specificity is not known. Other DNA sequences from this sample encode an identical CDR3 as well. This sample was included in a study of cytomegalovirus exposure and HLA in healthy donors. Overall study context: According to later analysis, the same platform produced the approximately 120 validation and about 630 first-cohort repertoires.

The protocol was immunoSEQ multiplex PCR, while the TCRdb copy is restricted to in-frame clones and leaves out a portion. The sample holds some 80,000 clones, about 96% seen once. Study results and limitations: Across donors, most TCRs were seen rarely, yet some public ones were widespread. Cytomegalovirus-associated status was assigned to roughly 160 TCR beta chains. There were a few CMV-associated chains whose specificity for CMV antigens was confirmed in vitro.

The CDR3 totals 15 residues. V lost 0 bases, J lost 0 bases, and 7 bases lay in between. CDR1 and CDR2 (germline): SGHRS, YFSETQ. The specimen was PBMCs. The chain uses TRBV5-1 and TRBJ1-5, with D uncertain. The receptor's source is a man aged 18 to 30 in good health and CMV-seropositive. The DNA of the CDR3 is TGCGCCAGCAGCTTGGACGCGTATAGCAATCAGCCCCAGCATTTT. This codes for CASSLDAYSNQPQHF.